The 6 T cell receptor beta chains in this list originate from one sample, sequenced in a study of blood T cell repertoires in COVID-19 (dated by TCRdb to the early 2020s). Library construction relied on the immunoSEQ multiplex PCR assay. Held by TCRdb, this immuneACCESS table contains in-frame sequences only and omits some clones. Under half of the omission traces to an unresolved V gene where checked; the cause of the rest is unknown. This sample has hundreds of thousands of clones in its table, and roughly 85% of those were observed once. The ten top clones hold around 1.4% of the sample. The sample comprised peripheral blood. All receptors derive from a woman aged 30 to 39 with active or convalescent COVID-19.

This chain uses TRBV14 with TRBJ1-1; D is unresolved. The CDR3 has 16 residues. V shed 2 bases and J shed 3 bases, with 16 bases lying between them. Germline CDR1 SGHDN, CDR2 FVKESK. The CDR3, as DNA: TGTGCCAGCAGCCAATACAAGGACTTCCTTTACACTGAAGCTTTCTTT. This sequence encodes CASSQYKDFLYTEAFF. The variable domain in full, completed from reference TRBV14 and TRBJ1-1, reads EAGVTQFPSHSVIEKGQTVTLRCDPISGHDNLYWYRRVMGKEIKFLLHFVKESKQDESGMPNNRFLAERTGGTYSTLKVQPAELEDSGVYFCASSQYKDFLYTEAFFGQGTRLTVV.

V and J are TRBV7-9 and TRBJ1-1; D unresolved. The CDR3 has 12 amino acids. From germline, CDR1 is SEHNR and CDR2 FQNEAQ (reference sequence). Trimming removed 2 bases at V and 11 bases at J, with 12 bases between. The CDR3 region has the DNA TGTGCCAGCAGCTTACGGTCTCGGGAGGCTTTCTTT. Translation gives CASSLRSREAFF.

This chain links TRBV30 with TRBJ2-5, with 10 bases matching TRBD2. J was trimmed by 4 bases and V by 0 bases; bases with no gene match: 11. CDR1 and CDR2 from the germline V gene are GTSNPN and SVGIG (reference sequence). This CDR3 is 17 amino acids long. CDR3 in amino acids: CAWSVRGLAGVIETQYF. DNA of the CDR3: TGTGCCTGGAGTGTACGGGGGCTAGCGGGAGTAATAGAGACCCAGTACTTC. The complete variable domain, with remaining parts taken from reference TRBV30 and TRBJ2-5, reads SQTIHQWPATLVQPVGSPLSLECTVEGTSNPNLYWYRQAAGRGLQLLFYSVGIGQISSEVPQNLSASRPQDRQFILSSKKLLLSDSGFYLCAWSVRGLAGVIETQYFGPGTRLLVL.

This clone appeared a single time. The chain couples TRBV25-1 to TRBJ2-1; 7 bases are shared with TRBD2. V gave up 4 bases and J gave up 6 bases; unmatched junction bases: 6. The CDR3 is 14 amino acids. Germline V gene data show CDR1 as MGHDK and CDR2 as SYGVNS. Here the CDR3 reads CASSVGGVFNEQFF. The CDR3 nucleotides are TGTGCCAGCAGTGTTGGGGGGGTGTTCAATGAGCAGTTCTTC.

The CDR3 coding sequence is TGTGCCAGCAGCTTAGATCGCCTAGCTGGTGAGCAGTTCTTC. It encodes CASSLDRLAGEQFF. V is TRBV11-2 and J is TRBJ2-1; a possible D gene is TRBD2 (5 bases). The V gene's germline CDR1 is SGHAT and CDR2 FQNNGV. V dropped 0 bases and J dropped 9 bases, with 12 bases sitting between them. The CDR3 extends over 14 amino acids.

The chain is built from TRBV7-9 and TRBJ2-2; D is perhaps TRBD2 (6 bases). The CDR3 runs 16 residues. The germline V gene has CDR1 SEHNR and CDR2 FQNEAQ (reference sequence). V was cut by 7 bases and J by 2 bases, with 17 bases left in between. DNA of the CDR3: TGTGCCAGCATATCTAAACCGGGACTTAACACCGGGGAGCTGTTTTTT. Translation: CASISKPGLNTGELFF.